The 14 T cell receptor beta chains below all came from one sample that was sequenced in a study of STAT5B mutations in CD4+ large granular lymphocyte leukemia. Repertoires were generated with immunoSEQ multiplex PCR, while TCRdb's copy carries only in-frame clones and drops some. The sample shows roughly 30,000 clones, approximately 80% of them seen only once. Sequencing used CD4+ T cells from blood buffy coats. These receptors were collected from a human donor in good health.

The chain recombines TRBV28 with TRBJ2-4; TRBD2 aligns across 11 bases. CDR1 MDHEN and CDR2 SYDVKM come from the germline V gene. V shed 4 bases, J shed 8 bases, and the junction held 7 bases outside the gene matches. This CDR3 contains 15 residues. The CDR3 nucleotides read TGTGCCAGCAGTTCCCTTAGCGGGGGGGCTGACATTCAGTACTTC. Protein sequence: CASSSLSGGADIQYF.

The chain couples TRBV6-5 to TRBJ2-5; D is tentatively TRBD1 or TRBD2 (5 bases each). Trimming took off 6 bases at V and 7 bases at J, with 18 bases between the two ends. Germline values: CDR1 MNHEY, CDR2 SVGAGI. This CDR3 has 14 amino acids. This CDR3 reads CASRKDGGRATQYF. As DNA, the CDR3 is TGTGCCAGCAGGAAGGATGGGGGAAGGGCGACCCAGTACTTC.

The genes are TRBV19 and TRBJ1-5, with 7 bases lining up with TRBD1. V lost 5 bases to trimming and J lost 5 bases; unmatched junction nucleotides: 3. Germline CDR1 and CDR2: LNHDA and SQIVND (reference sequence). The CDR3 sequence is 13 residues long. The CDR3 is CASSLQGYQPQHF. In DNA form, the CDR3 reads TGTGCCAGTAGTTTACAGGGGTATCAGCCCCAGCATTTT.

The rearrangement uses TRBV6-5 and TRBJ1-1; D may be TRBD1 (6 bases). Per the germline V gene, CDR1 is MNHEY and CDR2 is SVGAGI. The V end lost 5 bases, the J end lost 5 bases, and 15 bases lay between the germline ends. The CDR3 sequence is 14 residues long. The CDR3: CASSPGARRTEAFF. CDR3 coding DNA: TGTGCCAGCAGTCCGGGGGCAAGGAGGACTGAAGCTTTCTTT.

The rearrangement uses TRBV30 and TRBJ2-5; 10 bases are shared with TRBD2. The length of the CDR3 is 14 residues. The V gene's germline CDR1 is GTSNPN and CDR2 SVGIG (reference sequence). With V trimmed by 5 bases and J by 5 bases, 8 bases remained unmatched. CDR3 loop: CAWSLAGVGETQYF. The CDR3 region has the DNA TGTGCCTGGTCCCTAGCGGGAGTCGGGGAGACCCAGTACTTC. Complete variable domain (other parts from reference TRBV30 and TRBJ2-5): SQTIHQWPATLVQPVGSPLSLECTVEGTSNPNLYWYRQAAGRGLQLLFYSVGIGQISSEVPQNLSASRPQDRQFILSSKKLLLSDSGFYLCAWSLAGVGETQYFGPGTRLLVL.

The rearrangement joins TRBV9 to TRBJ2-5; tentative D call: TRBD2 (6 bases). Germline values: CDR1 SGDLS, CDR2 YYNGEE. This CDR3 contains 16 residues. Deletions cut 3 bases from V and 4 bases from J, with 19 bases between. The CDR3 region has the DNA TGTGCCAGCAGCGCTACCCCTGGGACTGGATCAGAGACCCAGTACTTC. Translating gives CASSATPGTGSETQYF.

This clone was observed a single time. The chain couples TRBV29-1 to TRBJ2-5; D ambiguous. The V gene's germline CDR1 is SQVTM and CDR2 ANQGSEA. Trimming pared 4 bases from V and 4 bases from J, leaving 7 bases between. This CDR3 has 11 residues. CDR3 residues: CSVAQLETQYF. The CDR3 nucleotides are TGCAGCGTTGCGCAGCTAGAGACCCAGTACTTC. The complete variable domain, with remaining parts taken from reference TRBV29-1 and TRBJ2-5, reads SAVISQKPSRDICQRGTSLTIQCQVDSQVTMMFWYRQQPGQSLTLIATANQGSEATYESGFVIDKFPISRPNLTFSTLTVSNMSPEDSSIYLCSVAQLETQYFGPGTRLLVL.

The V call is TRBV19, the J call TRBJ2-7; 9 bases line up with TRBD2. The CDR3 has 14 residues. Germline loops: CDR1 LNHDA, CDR2 SQIVND (reference sequence). V shed 4 bases, J shed 3 bases, and the junction held 4 bases outside the gene matches. This chain's CDR3 is CASSTLAGSYEQYF. For the CDR3, the DNA is TGTGCCAGTAGTACACTAGCGGGTAGCTACGAGCAGTACTTC. The complete variable domain, with remaining parts taken from reference TRBV19 and TRBJ2-7, reads DGGITQSPKYLFRKEGQNVTLSCEQNLNHDAMYWYRQDPGQGLRLIYYSQIVNDFQKGDIAEGYSVSREKKESFPLTVTSAQKNPTAFYLCASSTLAGSYEQYFGPGTRLTVT.

This clone has just a few counts. The chain is built from TRBV10-1 and TRBJ2-1; D is unclear. This CDR3 has 13 amino acids. The V gene's germline CDR1 is WNHNN and CDR2 SYGVQD (reference sequence). The germline V and J ends were trimmed by 3 bases and 2 bases, with 5 bases remaining between them. CDR3 DNA: TGCGCCAGCAGTGATAGAGCCTACAATGAGCAGTTCTTC. Encoded protein: CASSDRAYNEQFF.

The rearrangement uses TRBV30 and TRBJ1-2, with D tentatively TRBD1 (5 bases). Trimming removed 1 base from V and 4 bases from J, with 7 bases in between. Germline V CDR1 and CDR2: GTSNPN, SVGIG (reference sequence). The CDR3 loop spans 12 amino acids. CDR3 sequence reads: CAWSEGRYGYTF. CDR3 bases: TGTGCCTGGAGTGAGGGGCGCTATGGCTACACCTTC.

This clone was picked up a small number of times. This chain uses TRBV19 with TRBJ1-1, with 7 bases that match TRBD1. The ends lost 7 bases at V and 5 bases at J; junction bases unmatched: 10. CDR1 is LNHDA and CDR2 is SQIVND in the germline V gene (reference sequence). The length of the CDR3 is 14 residues. The CDR3 here is CASTWKGGRTEAFF. In DNA form, the CDR3 reads TGTGCCAGTACCTGGAAAGGGGGCCGAACTGAAGCTTTCTTT.

The rearrangement joins TRBV7-6 to TRBJ2-3, with 9 bases lining up with TRBD2. The CDR3 is 16 amino acids. Trimming removed 2 bases from V and 1 base from J; junction bases left unmatched: 4. Germline V gene sequence: CDR1 SGHVS, CDR2 FNYEAQ. The CDR3 DNA follows: TGTGCCAGCAGCTTATCGTCTAGCGGGGGCACAGATACGCAGTATTTT. This sequence encodes CASSLSSSGGTDTQYF.

V usage is TRBV6-1 and J usage is TRBJ1-3; 12 nucleotides agree with TRBD1. The germline V gene has CDR1 MNHNS and CDR2 SASEGT. This CDR3 spans 14 amino acids. The CDR3 DNA sequence: TGTGGCAAGGGACAGGGGGCCGGGGGAAACACCATATATTTT. Translated, it gives CGKGQGAGGNTIYF.

The CDR3 reads CASSQVRLAERRDTQYF. For the CDR3, the DNA is TGTGCCAGCAGCCAAGTACGACTAGCGGAACGTAGAGATACGCAGTATTTT. This chain joins TRBV14 and TRBJ2-3; 9 bases map to TRBD2. This CDR3 comprises 17 residues. J gave up 5 bases and V 1 base, and 10 bases lay outside the gene matches. Germline loops: CDR1 SGHDN, CDR2 FVKESK.